The entry below gives a single T cell receptor beta chain sequence along with its context. The antigen is undetermined. The PCR was carried out with 60 Vbeta primers and 13 Jbeta primers. Repertoires were generated with immunoSEQ multiplex PCR, while TCRdb's copy carries only in-frame clones and drops some. The sample records 150,000 to 250,000 clones, roughly four fifths being singletons. The data were taken from a study of cytomegalovirus exposure and HLA in healthy donors. Across the whole study: Prior work identified some 120 million unique TCR beta sequences in 150 million to 200 million T cells.

This CDR3 contains 13 residues. Trimming removed 8 bases at V and 1 base at J, with 9 bases between. The germline CDR1 and CDR2 sequences are SNHLY and FYNNEI. Study-level findings and limits: According to reports, the classifier identified cytomegalovirus status with high specificity and sensitivity. Later on, a genetic analysis was performed. It linked a missense variant in DCLRE1C with V- and J-gene trimming of TCR beta.

Sequencing used PBMCs. The source is a man aged 25 to 40 in good health and CMV-seronegative. The rearrangement uses TRBV2 and TRBJ1-3; tentatively, D is TRBD1 (6 bases). Written as DNA, the CDR3 is TGTGCCAGCCTCCAGGGGTCTGGAAACACCATATATTTT. Protein product: CASLQGSGNTIYF. The full variable domain, rest sourced from reference TRBV2 and TRBJ1-3, is EPEVTQTPSHQVTQMGQEVILRCVPISNHLYFYWYRQILGQKVEFLVSFYNNEISEKSEIFDDQFSVERPDGSNFTLKIRSTKLEDSAMYFCASLQGSGNTIYFGEGSWLTVV.